Presented here are 15 T cell receptor beta chains from one specimen sequenced in a study of T cell responses to AZD1222 COVID-19 vaccine. Profiling relied on immunoSEQ multiplex PCR, and the TCRdb table lists in-frame clones only, not all of them. The table includes roughly 140,000 clones, around nine tenths detected once. Sample: peripheral blood, taken on day 0 of AZD1222 vaccination. These receptors originate from an adult in good health.

V usage is TRBV5-6 and J usage is TRBJ2-1, with 7 bases matching TRBD2. Trimming at V came to 4 bases and at J to 4 bases, leaving 17 bases not matched to a gene. The CDR3 extends over 18 amino acids. Germline CDR1 SGHDT, CDR2 YYEEEE. The CDR3 coding sequence is TGTGCCAGCAGCCGCACCCGTCCCGGGACTATTTGGTACAATGAGCAGTTCTTC. This codes for CASSRTRPGTIWYNEQFF.

The chain uses TRBV7-2 and TRBJ2-2; D gene ambiguous. The CDR3 sequence is 13 residues long. Per germline, CDR1 SGHTA and CDR2 FQGNSA. Trimming left V 5 bases short and J 10 bases short, with 14 bases between. The CDR3, as DNA: TGTGCCAGCAGCCCCGGACCCCTGAAGGAGCTGTTTTTT. Its translation: CASSPGPLKELFF.

The chain recombines TRBV10-3 with TRBJ1-2; the D gene is possibly TRBD1 (5 bases). Germline-derived CDR1 and CDR2 are ENHRY and SYGVKD. Deletions cut 8 bases from V and 5 bases from J, with 21 bases between. This CDR3 contains 15 residues. The CDR3 sequence is CAILKVPGTAYGYTF. In nucleotides, the CDR3 is TGTGCCATCCTAAAGGTACCCGGGACGGCGTATGGCTACACCTTC.

V usage is TRBV9 and J usage is TRBJ1-4; maybe TRBD1 (6 bases). This CDR3 is 14 amino acids long. CDR1 and CDR2 from the germline V gene are SGDLS and YYNGEE. Trimming removed 7 bases at V and 0 bases at J, with 10 bases between. The CDR3: CASARGPTNEKLFF. In DNA, the CDR3 is TGTGCCAGCGCCCGGGGGCCAACTAATGAAAAACTGTTTTTT.

This clone was seen just once. The chain links TRBV4-2 to TRBJ2-1; 10 nucleotides match TRBD2. Germline V gene sequence: CDR1 LGHNA, CDR2 YNFKEQ. The V and J ends lost 4 bases and 7 bases, in that order; junction bases with no gene match: 16. This CDR3 spans 18 amino acids. The CDR3 protein is CASSRTDLGIAGGNEQFF. The CDR3 DNA reads as TGTGCCAGCAGCCGTACAGATCTTGGGATAGCGGGGGGAAATGAGCAGTTCTTC.

This chain joins TRBV28 and TRBJ2-3, with 8 bases fitting TRBD2. V was pared by 8 bases and J by 1 base, with 8 bases of the junction left unmatched. The CDR3 has 15 residues. Germline V lookup: CDR1 MDHEN, CDR2 SYDVKM. The CDR3 loop reads CASGAGDYGTDTQYF. As DNA, the CDR3 is TGTGCCAGCGGAGCGGGAGACTATGGCACAGATACGCAGTATTTT.

The genes are TRBV5-1 and TRBJ2-3; D gene uncertain. This CDR3 is 14 amino acids long. The germline CDR1 and CDR2 sequences are SGHRS and YFSETQ. V lost 5 bases and J lost 4, with 14 bases in between. Here the CDR3 DNA reads TGCGCCAGCAGTCTAACGGACCCGTCAGATACGCAGTATTTT. Translated, it gives CASSLTDPSDTQYF.

CDR3 sequence: CASSYSSAAYEQYF. The CDR3 coding sequence is TGTGCCAGCAGTTACTCGAGTGCGGCTTACGAGCAGTACTTC. V is TRBV6-2 or TRBV6-3 and J is TRBJ2-7; D not certain. Per germline, CDR1 MNHEY and CDR2 SVGEGT. The V end was cut by 0 bases, the J end by 4 bases, with 10 bases between. The length of the CDR3 is 14 residues.

V gene TRBV2 combines with J gene TRBJ1-6; TRBD1 is a possible D gene (5 bases). Germline V gene lookup returns CDR1 SNHLY and CDR2 FYNNEI. Trimming took 10 bases from V and 0 from J, leaving 16 bases between them. This CDR3 spans 16 amino acids. The CDR3 DNA follows: TGTGCCACCAACGGACATATAAACTCCTATAATTCACCCCTCCACTTT. It specifies CATNGHINSYNSPLHF.

J is TRBJ1-5 and V is TRBV6-2 or TRBV6-3; D uncertain. V was clipped by 5 bases and J by 7 bases, with 24 bases between them. This CDR3 region has 17 residues. The germline V gene encodes CDR1 MNHEY and CDR2 SVGEGT. The CDR3 is CASSQSPGYASWQPQHF. CDR3 DNA: TGTGCCAGCAGTCAAAGTCCGGGGTACGCCTCATGGCAGCCCCAGCATTTT.

The V and J genes are TRBV7-8 and TRBJ2-7, with 11 bases aligning to TRBD2. V lost 2 bases to trimming and J lost 6 bases; unmatched junction nucleotides: 3. This CDR3 is 14 amino acids long. Germline CDR1 is SGHVS and CDR2 is FQNEAQ. The CDR3 nucleotides read TGTGCCAGCAGCTTATTAGCGGGAGGGCGCGAGCAGTACTTC. Encoded protein: CASSLLAGGREQYF.

V usage is TRBV25-1 and J usage is TRBJ1-5; D call uncertain. The CDR3 has 14 residues. Germline lookup yields CDR1 MGHDK and CDR2 SYGVNS. The V end lost 3 bases, the J end lost 0 bases, and 6 bases lay between the germline ends. CDR3 coding DNA: TGTGCCAGCAGTGACAGATATAGCAATCAGCCCCAGCATTTT. Its translation: CASSDRYSNQPQHF.

V is TRBV18 and J is TRBJ2-2; maybe TRBD2 (6 bases). The CDR3 totals 17 residues. V gave up 2 bases and J gave up 2 bases, with 15 bases separating them. CDR1 and CDR2 (germline): KGHSH, LQKENI. CDR3 sequence (DNA): TGTGCCAGCTCACCAACTCGATCGGGACTTAACACCGGGGAGCTGTTTTTT. It is translated as CASSPTRSGLNTGELFF.

The chain couples TRBV6-5 to TRBJ2-3; D is uncertain. Trimming removed 2 bases at V and 5 bases at J, with 5 bases between. Germline V gives CDR1 MNHEY, CDR2 SVGAGI. The CDR3 has 12 amino acids. The CDR3 spells CASSYDGDTQYF. The CDR3 region has the DNA TGTGCCAGCAGTTACGATGGAGATACGCAGTATTTT.

The chain carries TRBV6-2 or TRBV6-3 and TRBJ2-1, with 11 bases aligning to TRBD1. CDR1 is MNHEY and CDR2 is SVGEGT in the germline V gene. This CDR3 is built from 14 residues. Losses at the gene ends were 5 bases for V and 7 bases for J; bases not matched to a gene: 4. The CDR3 sequence is CASSGGQGGNEQFF. The CDR3 bases are TGTGCCAGCAGTGGGGGACAGGGGGGGAATGAGCAGTTCTTC.